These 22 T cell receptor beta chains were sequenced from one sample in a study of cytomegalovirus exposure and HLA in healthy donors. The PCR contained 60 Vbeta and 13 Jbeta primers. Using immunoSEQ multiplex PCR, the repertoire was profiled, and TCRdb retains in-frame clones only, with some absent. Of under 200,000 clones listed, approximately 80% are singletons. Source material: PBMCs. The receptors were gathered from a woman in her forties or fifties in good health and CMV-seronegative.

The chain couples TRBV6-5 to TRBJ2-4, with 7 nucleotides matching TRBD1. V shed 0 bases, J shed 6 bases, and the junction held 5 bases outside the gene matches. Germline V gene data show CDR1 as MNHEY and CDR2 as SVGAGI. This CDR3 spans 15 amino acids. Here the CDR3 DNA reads TGTGCCAGCAGTTACTCGGCAGGGGGTATAAACATTCAGTACTTC. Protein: CASSYSAGGINIQYF.

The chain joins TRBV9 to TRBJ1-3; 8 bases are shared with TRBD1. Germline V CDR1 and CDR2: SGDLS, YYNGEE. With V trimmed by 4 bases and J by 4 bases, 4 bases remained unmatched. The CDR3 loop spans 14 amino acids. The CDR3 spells CASSRTGSGNTIYF. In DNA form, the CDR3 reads TGTGCCAGCAGCCGGACAGGGTCAGGAAACACCATATATTTT.

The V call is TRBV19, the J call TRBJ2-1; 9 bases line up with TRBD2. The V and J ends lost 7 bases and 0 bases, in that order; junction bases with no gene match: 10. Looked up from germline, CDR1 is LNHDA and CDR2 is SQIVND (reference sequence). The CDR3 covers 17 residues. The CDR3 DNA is TGTGCCAGTACACTAACTAGCGGGCGTAGCTCCTACAATGAGCAGTTCTTC. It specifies CASTLTSGRSSYNEQFF.

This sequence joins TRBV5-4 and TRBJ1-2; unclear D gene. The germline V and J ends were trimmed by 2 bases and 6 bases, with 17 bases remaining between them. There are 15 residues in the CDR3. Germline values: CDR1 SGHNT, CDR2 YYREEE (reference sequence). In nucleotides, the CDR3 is TGTGCCAGCAGCTTTAGGGAGCGGAGGACGGATGGCTACACCTTC. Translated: CASSFRERRTDGYTF.

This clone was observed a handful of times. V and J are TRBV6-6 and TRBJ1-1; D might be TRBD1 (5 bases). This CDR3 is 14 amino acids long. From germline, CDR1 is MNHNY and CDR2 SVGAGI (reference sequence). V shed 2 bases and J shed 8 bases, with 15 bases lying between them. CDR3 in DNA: TGTGCCAGCAGTTACGCAGGGCCAGGCGCGGAAGCTTTCTTT. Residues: CASSYAGPGAEAFF.

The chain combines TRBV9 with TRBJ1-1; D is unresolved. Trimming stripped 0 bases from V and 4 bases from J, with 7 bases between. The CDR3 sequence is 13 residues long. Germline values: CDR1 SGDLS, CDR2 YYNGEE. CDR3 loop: CASSVGAATEAFF. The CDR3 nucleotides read TGTGCCAGCAGCGTAGGGGCAGCCACTGAAGCTTTCTTT.

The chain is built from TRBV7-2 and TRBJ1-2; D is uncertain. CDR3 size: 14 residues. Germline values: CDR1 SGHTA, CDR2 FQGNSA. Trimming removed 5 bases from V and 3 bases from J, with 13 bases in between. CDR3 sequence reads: CASSPHLADYGYTF. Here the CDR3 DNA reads TGTGCCAGCAGCCCCCATCTAGCGGACTATGGCTACACCTTC.

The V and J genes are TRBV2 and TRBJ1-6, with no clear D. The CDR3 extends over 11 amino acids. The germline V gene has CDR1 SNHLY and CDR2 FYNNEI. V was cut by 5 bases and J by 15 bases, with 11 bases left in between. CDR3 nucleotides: TGTGCCAGCAGTTTAGTGCGGGGCCTCCACTTT. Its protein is CASSLVRGLHF.

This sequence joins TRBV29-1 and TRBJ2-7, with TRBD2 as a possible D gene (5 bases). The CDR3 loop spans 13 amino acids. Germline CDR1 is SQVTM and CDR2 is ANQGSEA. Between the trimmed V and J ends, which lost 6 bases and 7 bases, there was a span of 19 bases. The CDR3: CSVYGEKTGEQYF. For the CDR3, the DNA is TGCAGCGTGTACGGGGAGAAGACGGGGGAGCAGTACTTC.

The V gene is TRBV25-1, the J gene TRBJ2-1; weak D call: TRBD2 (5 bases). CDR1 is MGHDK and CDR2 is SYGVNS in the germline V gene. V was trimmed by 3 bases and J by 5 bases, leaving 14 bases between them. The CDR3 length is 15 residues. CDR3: CASSDFGKGDNEQFF. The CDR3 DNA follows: TGTGCCAGCAGTGATTTCGGGAAGGGCGACAATGAGCAGTTCTTC.

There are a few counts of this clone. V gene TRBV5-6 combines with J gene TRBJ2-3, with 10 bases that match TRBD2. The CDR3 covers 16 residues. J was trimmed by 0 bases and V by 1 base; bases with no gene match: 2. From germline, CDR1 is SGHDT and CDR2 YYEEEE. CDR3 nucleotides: TGTGCCAGCAGCTTGACTAGCGGGGATAGCACAGATACGCAGTATTTT. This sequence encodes CASSLTSGDSTDTQYF. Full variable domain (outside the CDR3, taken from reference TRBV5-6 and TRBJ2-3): DAGVTQSPTHLIKTRGQQVTLRCSPKSGHDTVSWYQQALGQGPQFIFQYYEEEERQRGNFPDRFSGHQFPNYSSELNVNALLLGDSALYLCASSLTSGDSTDTQYFGPGTRLTVL.

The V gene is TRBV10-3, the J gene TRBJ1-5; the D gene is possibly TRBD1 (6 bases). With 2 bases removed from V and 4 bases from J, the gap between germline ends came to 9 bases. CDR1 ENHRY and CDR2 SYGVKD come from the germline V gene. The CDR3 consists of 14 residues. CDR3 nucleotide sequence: TGTGCCATCAGTGAGACAGGGCCTAATCAGCCCCAGCATTTT. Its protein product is CAISETGPNQPQHF.

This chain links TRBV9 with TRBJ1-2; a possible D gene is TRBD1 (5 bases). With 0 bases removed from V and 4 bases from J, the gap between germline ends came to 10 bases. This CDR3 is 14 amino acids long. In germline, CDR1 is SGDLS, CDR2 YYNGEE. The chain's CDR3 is CASSVGQGAYGYTF. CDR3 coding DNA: TGTGCCAGCAGCGTAGGCCAGGGCGCCTATGGCTACACCTTC.

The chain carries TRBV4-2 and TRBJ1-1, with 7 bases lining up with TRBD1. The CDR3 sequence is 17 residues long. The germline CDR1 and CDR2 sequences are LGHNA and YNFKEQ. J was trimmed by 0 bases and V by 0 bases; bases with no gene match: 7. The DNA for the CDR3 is TGTGCCAGCAGCCAAGAAGGGACAGCCCGAATGAACACTGAAGCTTTCTTT. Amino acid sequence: CASSQEGTARMNTEAFF.

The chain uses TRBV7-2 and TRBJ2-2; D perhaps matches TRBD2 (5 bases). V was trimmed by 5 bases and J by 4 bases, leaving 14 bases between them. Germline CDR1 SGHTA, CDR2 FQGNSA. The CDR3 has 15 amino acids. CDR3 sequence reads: CASSPHRGSTGELFF. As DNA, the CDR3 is TGTGCCAGCAGCCCCCATAGAGGGTCCACCGGGGAGCTGTTTTTT.

The CDR3: CASSWPGTGAGELFF. CDR3 in DNA: TGTGCCAGCAGCTGGCCCGGGACAGGGGCCGGGGAGCTGTTTTTT. The gene calls are TRBV28 and TRBJ2-2; 10 bases fit TRBD1. The germline V gene encodes CDR1 MDHEN and CDR2 SYDVKM. The CDR3 totals 15 residues. V shed 6 bases, J shed 6 bases, and the junction held 7 bases outside the gene matches.

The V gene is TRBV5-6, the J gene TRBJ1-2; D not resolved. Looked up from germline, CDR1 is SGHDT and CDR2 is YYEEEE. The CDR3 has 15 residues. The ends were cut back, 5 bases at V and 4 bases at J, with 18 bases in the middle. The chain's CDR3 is CASSQGRRTLYGYTF. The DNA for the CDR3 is TGTGCCAGCAGTCAAGGAAGACGGACTCTCTATGGCTACACCTTC.

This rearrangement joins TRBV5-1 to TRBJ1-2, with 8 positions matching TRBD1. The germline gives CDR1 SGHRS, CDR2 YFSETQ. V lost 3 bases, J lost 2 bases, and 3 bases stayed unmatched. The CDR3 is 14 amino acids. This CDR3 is CASSSQGANYGYTF. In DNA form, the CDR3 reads TGCGCCAGCAGCTCCCAGGGGGCAAACTATGGCTACACCTTC.

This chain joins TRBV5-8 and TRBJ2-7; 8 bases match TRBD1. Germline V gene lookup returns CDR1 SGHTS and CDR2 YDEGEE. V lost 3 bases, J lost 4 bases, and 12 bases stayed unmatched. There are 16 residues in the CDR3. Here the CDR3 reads CASSSTRQGSIYEQYF. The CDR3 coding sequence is TGTGCCAGCAGCTCCACGCGACAGGGGTCCATTTACGAGCAGTACTTC.

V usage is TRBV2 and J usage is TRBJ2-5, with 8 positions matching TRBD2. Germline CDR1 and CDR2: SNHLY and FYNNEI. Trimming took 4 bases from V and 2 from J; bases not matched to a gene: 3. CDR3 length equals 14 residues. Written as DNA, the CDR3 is TGTGCCAGCAGTGGTGTAGCGGGGCAAGAGACCCAGTACTTC. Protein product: CASSGVAGQETQYF.

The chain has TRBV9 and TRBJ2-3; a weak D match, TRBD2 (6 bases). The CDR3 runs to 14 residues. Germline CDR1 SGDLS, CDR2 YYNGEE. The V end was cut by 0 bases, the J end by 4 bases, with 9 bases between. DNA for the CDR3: TGTGCCAGCAGCGTAGTAGCGGACGCAGATACGCAGTATTTT. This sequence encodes CASSVVADADTQYF.

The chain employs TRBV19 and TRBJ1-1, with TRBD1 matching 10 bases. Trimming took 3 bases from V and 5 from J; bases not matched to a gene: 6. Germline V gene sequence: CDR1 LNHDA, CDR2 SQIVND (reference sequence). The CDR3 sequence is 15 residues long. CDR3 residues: CASSMRQGAGTEAFF. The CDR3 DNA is TGTGCCAGTAGTATGAGACAGGGGGCTGGGACTGAAGCTTTCTTT.